This T cell receptor (beta chain) came from a study of blood T cell repertoires in COVID-19. About the research overall: Researchers got acute and convalescent COVID-19 samples from the United States, Italy and Spain. PBMCs, B-cell-depleted T cells, or T cells provided the cDNA or gDNA that made up the material.

Only in-frame clones appear in the TCRdb table, and some are missing; sequencing was by immunoSEQ multiplex PCR. Seen here are more than 110,000 clones, less than 85% observed once, and the top ten hold 8% to 10%. The source is an elderly woman in a cohort sampled during active or convalescent COVID-19. The sample comprised peripheral blood.

CDR3 DNA: TGTGCCAGCAGTTATCAGGGGTTGAACACTGAAGCTTTCTTT. Translation gives CASSYQGLNTEAFF. This sequence joins TRBV6-6 and TRBJ1-1; maybe TRBD1 (6 bases). The V end was cut by 3 bases, the J end by 0 bases, with 8 bases between. Per germline, CDR1 MNHNY and CDR2 SVGAGI (reference sequence). The CDR3 spans 14 residues.